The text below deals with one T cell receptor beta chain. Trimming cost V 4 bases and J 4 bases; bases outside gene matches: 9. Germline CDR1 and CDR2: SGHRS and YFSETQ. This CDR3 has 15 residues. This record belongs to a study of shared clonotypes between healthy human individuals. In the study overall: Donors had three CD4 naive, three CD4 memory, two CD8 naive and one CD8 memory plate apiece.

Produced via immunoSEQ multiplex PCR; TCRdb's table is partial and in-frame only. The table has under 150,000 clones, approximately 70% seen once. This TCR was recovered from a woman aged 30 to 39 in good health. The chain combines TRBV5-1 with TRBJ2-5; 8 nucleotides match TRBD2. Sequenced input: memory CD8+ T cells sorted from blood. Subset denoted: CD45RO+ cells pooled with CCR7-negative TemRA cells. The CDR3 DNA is TGCGCCAGCAGCCTAACTAGCGGACCCCGAGAGACCCAGTACTTC. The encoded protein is CASSLTSGPRETQYF.